The 2 T cell receptor beta chains presented below share a single source sample, sequenced in a study of T cells in Graves' hyperthyroidism and ophthalmopathy (dated by TCRdb to between 2017 and 2020). Libraries were made using multiplex PCR. TCRdb shows the sequencer as Illumina HiSeq 2000. The TCR beta CDR3 regions were amplified from RNA transcripts. For the first round of RT-PCR on the TCR CDR3, the HTBI primer set was used together with the Qiagen OneStep RT-PCR kit. In-frame beta chains were kept once TCRdb had trimmed the public reads at Q25 with fastp and called clones with MiXCR. One record per CDR3 amino acid sequence lists the most common genes and DNA. The sample table holds fewer than 750,000 distinct CDR3 sequences, of which about 14% were seen once. The ten largest clones take up around 13% of the sample. Sequenced: blood. The source of these receptors is a woman between 45 and 60 years old with Graves' ophthalmopathy.

V gene TRBV6-2 or TRBV6-3 combines with J gene TRBJ2-2; 7 bases are a match to TRBD1. The CDR3 is 16 residues long. Germline loops: CDR1 MNHEY, CDR2 SVGEGT. Trimming cost V 2 bases and J 6 bases; bases outside gene matches: 9. The CDR3 DNA reads as TGTGCCAGCAGTTACCTCGGTACAGGGGCACCCGGGGAGCTGTTTTTT. This sequence encodes CASSYLGTGAPGELFF.

This clonotype was recorded a few times. The gene calls are TRBV10-3 and TRBJ1-6; a possible D gene is TRBD1 (5 bases). CDR3 length: 17 amino acids. The germline V and J ends were trimmed by 3 bases and 7 bases, with 19 bases remaining between them. CDR1 is ENHRY, CDR2 SYGVKD, per germline. The CDR3 reads CAISEMVVGQLNSPLHF. As DNA, the CDR3 is TGTGCCATCAGTGAAATGGTGGTTGGACAACTAAATTCACCCCTCCACTTT.